Below are 9 T cell receptor beta chains sequenced from a single sample in a study of sequential checkpoint blockade in melanoma. TCRdb's copy holds only in-frame clones and misses some; the assay was immunoSEQ multiplex PCR. In the table there are 3,000 or so clones, roughly a fifth of which are singletons. Noted treatment: randomized to nivolumab then ipilimumab (arm A) or the reverse (arm B). The source material was tumor tissue (inferred from file names), sampled from a patient given nivolumab and ipilimumab in sequence. Receptor source: a human donor with melanoma.

This clone was seen a few times. The chain uses TRBV6-8 and TRBJ2-3, with D possibly matching TRBD2 (7 bases). Germline-derived CDR1 and CDR2 are MNHGY and SAAAGT. Trimming shortened V by 7 bases and J by 0 bases, and 17 bases separated the two germline ends. CDR3 length: 16 amino acids. DNA for the CDR3: TGTGCCAGCATCGCGAGAGCGGGACAAAGCACAGATACGCAGTATTTT. Its translation: CASIARAGQSTDTQYF.

V is TRBV11-3 and J is TRBJ2-3; D is unresolved. The germline CDR1 and CDR2 sequences are SGHNT and YENEEA. V shed 5 bases and J shed 2 bases, with 14 bases lying between them. The CDR3 is made up of 15 amino acids. This chain's CDR3 is CASSQVGPTTDTQYF. The CDR3 coding sequence is TGTGCCAGCAGCCAAGTAGGCCCAACCACAGATACGCAGTATTTT.

This clone is labeled as medium-sized. The chain combines TRBV7-2 with TRBJ1-1; no firm D call. Germline V gives CDR1 SGHTA, CDR2 FQGNSA. The CDR3 consists of 13 residues. V gave up 11 bases and J gave up 0 bases, with 13 bases separating them. The CDR3 loop reads CASKRLVNTEAFF. The CDR3 DNA reads as TGTGCCTCAAAGAGACTGGTGAACACTGAAGCTTTCTTT.

By sample fraction, this clone is medium-sized (0.01 to 0.1%). The chain couples TRBV11-3 to TRBJ1-4; D uncertain. There are 16 residues in the CDR3. Trimming took 1 base from V and 0 from J, leaving 9 bases between them. The germline V gene has CDR1 SGHNT and CDR2 YENEEA. CDR3 in DNA: TGTGCCAGCAGCTTAGGAACAGTTGCAACTAATGAAAAACTGTTTTTT. Its protein product is CASSLGTVATNEKLFF.

The CDR3 region has the DNA TGTGCCAGCAGCCTCTATGGGACTAGCGGGAGCACAGATACGCAGTATTTT. Amino acid sequence: CASSLYGTSGSTDTQYF. The J gene is TRBJ2-3, the V gene TRBV11-3, with TRBD2 matching 12 bases. Germline lookup yields CDR1 SGHNT and CDR2 YENEEA. The V gene end was trimmed by 5 bases and the J gene end by 0 bases; junction bases not matched to a gene: 6. The CDR3 extends over 17 amino acids.

This clone was detected a few times. The chain has TRBV11-3 and TRBJ2-2; TRBD1 or TRBD2 may be the D gene (5 bases each). CDR3 length: 14 residues. Trimming stripped 5 bases from V and 6 bases from J, with 13 bases between. In germline, CDR1 is SGHNT, CDR2 YENEEA. Here the CDR3 DNA reads TGTGCCAGCAGCCTATCCGGGGCCCCCGGGGAGCTGTTTTTT. Its protein product is CASSLSGAPGELFF.

In this sample, this clone turned up a few times. The J gene is TRBJ2-1, the V gene TRBV12-2; the table names TRBD1, a call not compared with the DNA. TRBV12-2 is shown as a pseudogene. The CDR3 loop spans 17 amino acids. The CDR3 reads CASRLATGQGIPNEQFF. CDR3 bases: TGTGCAAGTCGCTTAGCTACGGGACAGGGGATCCCCAATGAGCAGTTCTTC.

The chain couples TRBV19 to TRBJ2-7; 10 positions agree with TRBD1. The length of the CDR3 is 14 residues. Germline values: CDR1 LNHDA, CDR2 SQIVND (reference sequence). V was clipped by 4 bases and J by 3 bases; unmatched bases: 3. In DNA form, the CDR3 reads TGTGCCAGTAGTACGACAGGGGGCATCTACGAGCAGTACTTC. Amino acid sequence: CASSTTGGIYEQYF.

The rearrangement joins TRBV11-3 to TRBJ1-4, with TRBD1 matching over 8 bases. Trimming at V came to 4 bases and at J to 2 bases, leaving 6 bases not matched to a gene. The V gene's germline CDR1 is SGHNT and CDR2 YENEEA. The CDR3 loop spans 16 amino acids. The CDR3 here is CASSSSGGVTNEKLFF. The CDR3 DNA follows: TGTGCCAGCAGCTCATCAGGGGGCGTTACTAATGAAAAACTGTTTTTT.